This T cell receptor beta chain was found in a study of cytomegalovirus exposure and HLA in healthy donors. Per germline, CDR1 LNHDA and CDR2 SQIVND (reference sequence). Trimming at V came to 5 bases and at J to 3 bases, leaving 8 bases not matched to a gene. The CDR3 consists of 15 residues. The PCR had 60 Vbeta and 13 Jbeta primers. The protocol was immunoSEQ multiplex PCR, while the TCRdb copy is restricted to in-frame clones and leaves out a portion. The sample lists 200,000 or so clones, roughly 80% seen once, with around 0.2% in the top ten. This clone was detected a few times. Sequenced input: PBMCs. This chain links TRBV19 with TRBJ2-7; 9 positions match TRBD2. This clonotype was obtained from a girl aged 2 to 9 in good health and CMV-seronegative. CDR3 region: CASSGFLAGLYEQYF. The CDR3 DNA is TGTGCCAGTAGTGGCTTCCTAGCGGGACTCTACGAGCAGTACTTC.